Below, 4 T cell receptor beta chains from the same sample are listed, as sequenced in a study of blood T cell repertoires in COVID-19 (dated by TCRdb to about 2020). Receptor libraries were prepared by the immunoSEQ multiplex PCR assay. In its TCRdb copy, this immuneACCESS table keeps in-frame sequences only and misses some clones. Where compared with another copy, unresolved V genes explain less than half of these, and the others have no known cause. Present in this sample are approximately 300,000 clones, approximately 88% of which were seen just once. Together, the top ten hold 5% to 7% of the sample. Input material: peripheral blood. These receptor sequences come from a young man who had recovered from COVID-19.

The chain carries TRBV7-6 and TRBJ2-1; 7 bases fit TRBD2. Germline CDR1 SGHVS, CDR2 FNYEAQ. This CDR3 is 17 amino acids long. With V trimmed by 1 base and J by 5 bases, 11 bases remained unmatched. The CDR3 is CASSLGSGNIKHNEQFF. The CDR3 DNA reads TGTGCCAGCAGCTTAGGGAGCGGGAACATTAAACACAATGAGCAGTTCTTC.

V gene TRBV2 combines with J gene TRBJ1-1; no clear D. This CDR3 comprises 13 residues. V was shortened by 1 base and J by 5 bases, with 8 bases between the two germline ends. The germline V gene encodes CDR1 SNHLY and CDR2 FYNNEI. The CDR3 DNA reads TGTGCCAGCAGTGAAGAGCGATGGACTGAAGCTTTCTTT. This encodes CASSEERWTEAFF.

This clone was recorded many times. Relative to the germline gene, one junction end is altered; a read error may explain this. The rearrangement joins TRBV7-7 to TRBJ2-7; maybe TRBD1 (5 bases). Germline-derived CDR1 and CDR2 are SSHAT and FNYEAQ (reference sequence). This CDR3 spans 15 amino acids. The CDR3 DNA reads TGTGCTAGCAGCTTAGGGCAGGGAAGTCCCTACGAGCAGTACTTC. It encodes CASSLGQGSPYEQYF.

The J gene is TRBJ2-7, the V gene TRBV9; 8 nucleotides align to TRBD1. From germline, CDR1 is SGDLS and CDR2 YYNGEE. The CDR3 is 14 amino acids. V shed 4 bases, J shed 5 bases, and the junction held 8 bases outside the gene matches. CDR3 sequence reads: CASSPRTGFDEQYF. The CDR3 bases are TGTGCCAGCAGCCCGCGGACAGGGTTCGACGAGCAGTACTTC.